This entry features one T cell receptor (beta chain) sequence. Its antigen is not identified. The CDR3 spans 16 residues. V lost 0 bases to trimming and J lost 4 bases; unmatched junction nucleotides: 6. Germline V lookup: CDR1 SGHNT, CDR2 YYREEE (reference sequence). Investigators merged groups given second doses at roughly 4 or roughly 12 weeks. This sample stems from a study of T cell responses to AZD1222 COVID-19 vaccine. Study-wide results and limits: Females outnumbered males among donors, who were mostly white British; clonal diversity was possibly underestimated. Nearly half of the spike-specific TCRs reportedly recognize variant regions that carry no mutations.

Assay: immunoSEQ multiplex PCR; the TCRdb copy retains only in-frame clones and omits some. The table includes roughly 150,000 clones, about nine tenths detected once. The starting material was peripheral blood, obtained 28 days after the second AZD1222 dose. The sequence derives from an adult who received the AZD1222 COVID-19 vaccine. The chain links TRBV5-4 to TRBJ2-2, with 7 bases lining up with TRBD1. CDR3: CASSLGSTGTTGELFF. CDR3 sequence (DNA): TGTGCCAGCAGCTTGGGATCGACAGGGACCACCGGGGAGCTGTTTTTT.